This T cell receptor beta chain was sequenced during a study of naive and memory T cell subsets. With regard to this clonotype: Antigen specificity is unknown.

Per germline, CDR1 MNHNS and CDR2 SASEGT. This CDR3 spans 18 amino acids. With 1 base clipped from V and 4 bases from J, the junction kept 13 bases outside the gene matches. Study-wide results and limits: Naive repertoires, especially CD8, held a few larger clonotypes, possibly memory cells re-expressing CD45RA. Naive and memory repertoire findings lacked a ground truth for validation.

An equimolar mix of two oligonucleotides served as the beta constant-region primer for TRBC1 and TRBC2. Nested alpha and beta constant-region primers with the SP2 primer drove four PCR rounds on ligated cDNA. Each CDR3 protein is one row after TCRdb ran MiXCR on the UMI-ligation and nested PCR reads. The sample includes more than 95,000 distinct CDR3 sequences, approximately 15% of them seen just once. The TCR originated in a human donor in good health. The chain uses TRBV6-1 and TRBJ2-5; 9 bases fit TRBD2. Sequencing was done on a sample of naive CD8+ T cells from blood. CDR3 sequence (DNA): TGTGCCAGCAGTGAAGGGATAGCGGGAGCTTCTAGGGGAGAGACCCAGTACTTC. It translates to CASSEGIAGASRGETQYF.